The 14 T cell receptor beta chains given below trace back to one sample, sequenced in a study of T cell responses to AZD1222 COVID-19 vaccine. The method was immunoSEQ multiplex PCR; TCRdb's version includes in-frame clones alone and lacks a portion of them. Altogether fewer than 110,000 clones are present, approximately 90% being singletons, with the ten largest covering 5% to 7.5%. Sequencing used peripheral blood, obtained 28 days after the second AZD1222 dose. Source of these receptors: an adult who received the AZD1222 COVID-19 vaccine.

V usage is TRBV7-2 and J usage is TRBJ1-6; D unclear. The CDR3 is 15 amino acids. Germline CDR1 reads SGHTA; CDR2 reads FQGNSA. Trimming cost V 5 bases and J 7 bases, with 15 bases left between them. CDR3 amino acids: CASSPLPRGNSPLHF. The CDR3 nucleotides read TGTGCCAGCAGCCCGCTTCCACGAGGCAATTCACCCCTCCACTTT.

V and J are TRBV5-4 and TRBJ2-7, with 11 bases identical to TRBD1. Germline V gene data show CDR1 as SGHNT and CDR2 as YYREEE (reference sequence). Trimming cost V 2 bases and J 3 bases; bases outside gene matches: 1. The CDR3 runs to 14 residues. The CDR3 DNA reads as TGTGCCAGCAGCTTTGGGACAGGGGGCTACGAGCAGTACTTC. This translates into CASSFGTGGYEQYF.

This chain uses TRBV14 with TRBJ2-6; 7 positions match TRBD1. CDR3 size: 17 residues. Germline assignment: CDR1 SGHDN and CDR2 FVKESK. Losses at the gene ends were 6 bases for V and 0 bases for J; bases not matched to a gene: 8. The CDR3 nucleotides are TGTGCCAGCAGGTCGGGACAGCCAGGCTCTGGGGCCAACGTCCTGACTTTC. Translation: CASRSGQPGSGANVLTF.

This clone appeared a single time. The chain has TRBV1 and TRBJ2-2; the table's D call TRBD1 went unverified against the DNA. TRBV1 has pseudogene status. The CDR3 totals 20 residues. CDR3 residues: CTSSQATGGTEMEYTGELFF. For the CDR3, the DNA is TGCACCAGCAGCCAAGCCACCGGAGGGACAGAGATGGAGTACACCGGGGAGCTGTTTTTT.

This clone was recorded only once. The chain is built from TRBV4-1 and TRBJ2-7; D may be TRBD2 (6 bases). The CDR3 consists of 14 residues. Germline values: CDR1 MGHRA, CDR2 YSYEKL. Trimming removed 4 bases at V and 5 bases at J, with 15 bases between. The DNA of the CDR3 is TGCGCCAGCAGCCCCTGGGGGGAAAGCGACGAGCAGTACTTC. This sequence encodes CASSPWGESDEQYF.

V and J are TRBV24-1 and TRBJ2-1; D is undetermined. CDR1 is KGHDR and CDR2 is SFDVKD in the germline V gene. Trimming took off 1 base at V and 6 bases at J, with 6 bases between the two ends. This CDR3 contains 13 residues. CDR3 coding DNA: TGTGCCACCAGTGATTTCGACCGCAATGAGCAGTTCTTC. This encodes CATSDFDRNEQFF.

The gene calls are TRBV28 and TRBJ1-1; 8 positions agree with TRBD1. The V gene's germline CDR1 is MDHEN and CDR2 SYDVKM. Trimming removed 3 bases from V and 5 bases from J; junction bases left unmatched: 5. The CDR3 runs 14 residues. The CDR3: CASSFLTGVTEAFF. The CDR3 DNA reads TGTGCCAGCAGTTTCCTGACAGGGGTGACTGAAGCTTTCTTT. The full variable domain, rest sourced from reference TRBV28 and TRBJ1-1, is DVKVTQSSRYLVKRTGEKVFLECVQDMDHENMFWYRQDPGLGLRLIYFSYDVKMKEKGDIPEGYSVSREKKERFSLILESASTNQTSMYLCASSFLTGVTEAFFGQGTRLTVV.

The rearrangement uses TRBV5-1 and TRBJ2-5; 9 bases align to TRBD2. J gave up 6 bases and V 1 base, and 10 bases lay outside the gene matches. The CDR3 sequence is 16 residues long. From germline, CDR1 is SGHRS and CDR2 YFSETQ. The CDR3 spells CASSLSSSGGPQTQYF. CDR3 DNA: TGCGCCAGCAGCTTGAGTAGTAGCGGGGGACCCCAGACCCAGTACTTC.

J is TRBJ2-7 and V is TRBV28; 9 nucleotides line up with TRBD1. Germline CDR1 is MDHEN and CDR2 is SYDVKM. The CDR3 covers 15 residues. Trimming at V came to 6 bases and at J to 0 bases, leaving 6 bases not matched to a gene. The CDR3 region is CASSSRTGASYEQYF. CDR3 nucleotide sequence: TGTGCCAGCAGCTCAAGGACAGGGGCCTCCTACGAGCAGTACTTC.

The CDR3 DNA reads as TGTGCCAGTAGGCCCGGGACAGGGATGGCGACTGGCTATGGCTACACCTTC. This translates into CASRPGTGMATGYGYTF. The chain carries TRBV19 and TRBJ1-2, with 9 bases that match TRBD1. CDR3 size: 17 residues. With 6 bases clipped from V and 4 bases from J, the junction kept 15 bases outside the gene matches. CDR1 and CDR2 from the germline V gene are LNHDA and SQIVND (reference sequence).

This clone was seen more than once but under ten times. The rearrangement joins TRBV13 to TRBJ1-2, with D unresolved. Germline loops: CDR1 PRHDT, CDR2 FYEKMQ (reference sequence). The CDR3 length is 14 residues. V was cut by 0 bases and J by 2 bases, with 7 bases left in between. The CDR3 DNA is TGTGCCAGCAGCTTAGGGGACGGGAACTATGGCTACACCTTC. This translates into CASSLGDGNYGYTF.

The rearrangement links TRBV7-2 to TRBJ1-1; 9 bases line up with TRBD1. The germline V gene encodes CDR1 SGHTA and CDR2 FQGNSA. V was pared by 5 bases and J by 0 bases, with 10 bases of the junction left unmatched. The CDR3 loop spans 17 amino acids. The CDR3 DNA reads TGTGCCAGCAGCCCAACCGGGACAGGGTCGATGAACACTGAAGCTTTCTTT. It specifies CASSPTGTGSMNTEAFF.

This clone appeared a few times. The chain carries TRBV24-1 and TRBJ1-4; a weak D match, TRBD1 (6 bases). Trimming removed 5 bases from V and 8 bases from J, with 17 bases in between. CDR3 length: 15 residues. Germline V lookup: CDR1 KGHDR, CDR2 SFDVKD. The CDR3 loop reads CATSATGSGGEKLFF. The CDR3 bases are TGTGCCACCAGTGCTACAGGGTCCGGAGGAGAAAAACTGTTTTTT.

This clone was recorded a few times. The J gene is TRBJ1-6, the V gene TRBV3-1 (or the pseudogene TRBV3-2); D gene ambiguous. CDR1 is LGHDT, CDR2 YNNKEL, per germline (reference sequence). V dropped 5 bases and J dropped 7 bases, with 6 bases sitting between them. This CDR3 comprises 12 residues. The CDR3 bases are TGTGCCAGCAGCGAACTGAATTCACCCCTCCACTTT. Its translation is CASSELNSPLHF.